The clone carrying this T cell receptor beta chain was recorded at least ten times. Germline V gene lookup returns CDR1 LNHNV and CDR2 YYDKDF (reference sequence). The CDR3 runs to 15 residues. J lost 2 bases, V lost 6 bases, and 7 bases had no gene match. This sample stems from a study of T-cell reconstitution after alpha-beta-depleted transplantation in children. As it was prepared, the TCRbeta library received unique molecular identifiers. Using its own MiXCR run on the PCR reads, TCRdb lists one record per CDR3 protein. The sample carries about 610,000 distinct CDR3 sequences, over 9.5% recorded once.

The specimen comprised PBMCs from the stem cell graft donor, sampled from the stem cell graft. The chain recombines TRBV15 with TRBJ2-3; TRBD2 matches at 8 bases. This sequence originates from a human donor who donated a stem cell graft to a child with acute myeloid leukemia. In DNA, the CDR3 is TGTGCCACCAGTTTCACGGGAGGGTTCACAGATACGCAGTATTTT. Protein product: CATSFTGGFTDTQYF.